This TCR beta chain came from a study of technical replicates of blood from a handful of donors. Sequenced by immunoSEQ multiplex PCR; TCRdb stores in-frame clones only, minus some. The table includes about 59,000 clones, 85% to 95% detected once. The sample consisted of PBMCs. The TCR sequence derives from a human donor in good health. Some clones in this sample may be carry-over from other donors' samples.

The chain's CDR3 is CASSLGQYNEQFF. Written as DNA, the CDR3 is TGTGCCAGCAGCTTAGGACAGTACAATGAGCAGTTCTTC. V usage is TRBV7-6 and J usage is TRBJ2-1, with a tentative D call TRBD1 (5 bases). The CDR3 runs to 13 residues. The germline gives CDR1 SGHVS, CDR2 FNYEAQ. V was trimmed by 1 base and J by 4 bases, leaving 5 bases between them.